This T cell receptor beta chain came from a study of HIV-infected patients and healthy controls. Study-level findings and limits: Only sixteen HIV-infected individuals were processed, a major limit on how widely findings apply. HIV-infected repertoires had significantly higher mean Gini indices than controls, possibly reflecting oligoclonality.

No cell fractionation was done, so the repertoire covers all unsorted peripheral blood T cells. cDNA was made from 400 to 500 ng RNA using alpha and beta constant primers. Alpha and beta chain libraries were made separately by chain-specific third strand synthesis with multiplexing indices. The cDNA received a 5' RACE adapter containing a random hexamer plus an SP2 sequencing primer site. Using its own MiXCR run on the 5' RACE reads, TCRdb lists one record per CDR3 protein. The sample consists of 18,000 or so distinct CDR3 sequences, 9% to 10% of them appearing once. This clonotype has ten or more counts. The antigen remains undetermined. Germline loops: CDR1 DFQATT, CDR2 SNEGSKA (reference sequence). Germline trimming cut 6 bases from V and 0 bases from J; bases unmatched to any gene: 11. The length of the CDR3 is 15 residues.

The chain uses TRBV20-1 and TRBJ2-7, with 7 bases aligning to TRBD2. The sequence derives from an adult in good health. Sequencing used blood. CDR3: CSARPLGRNSYEQYF. The DNA for the CDR3 is TGCAGTGCCCGACCCCTCGGGAGGAACTCCTACGAGCAGTACTTC.